This is a list of T cell receptor beta chains from one sample in a study of graft-versus-host responses after intestinal transplantation. Produced via immunoSEQ multiplex PCR; TCRdb's table is partial and in-frame only. The sample carries tens of thousands of clones, approximately 84% recorded once. No antigen has been identified for these receptors. The material was unstimulated CD4+ T cells sorted from spleen or lymph node cells, obtained before transplant. The source is a human donor who was the organ donor for an intestinal transplant. CDR3s include the opening cysteine and the closing phenylalanine or tryptophan. A D gene is named only where the DNA matches it firmly. Size values are once, few and many counts, or a class for expanded clones, and some rows have none.

cdr3_length	d_call	v_call	j_call	clone_size	cdr3_nt	cdr3_aa
14	TRBD1	TRBV5-1	TRBJ2-7	.	TGCGCCAGCAAGGACAGGGGGGCCTCCTACGAGCAGTACTTC	CASKDRGASYEQYF
15	.	TRBV10-3	TRBJ2-4	.	TGTGCCATCAGCGACACACTCTCCGGTAGAAACATTCAGTACTTC	CAISDTLSGRNIQYF
12	.	TRBV5-4	TRBJ1-5	few	TGTGCCAGCAGCTTGCTCCAGGGAGCCCAGCATTTT	CASSLLQGAQHF
19	TRBD2	TRBV6-1	TRBJ2-1	.	TGTGCCAGCAGTGGTATTGGCGGGAGGGCCTATGAGGCCTACAATGAGCAGTTCTTC	CASSGIGGRAYEAYNEQFF
15	TRBD1	TRBV5-4	TRBJ2-5	.	TGTGCCAGCAGCTTGGGAACAGGGGGTCGAGAGACCCAGTACTTC	CASSLGTGGRETQYF
13	.	TRBV5-1	TRBJ2-7	.	TGCGCCAGCAGTCACGACTACTCCTACGAGCAGTACTTC	CASSHDYSYEQYF
11	.	TRBV30	TRBJ2-7	.	TGTGCCTGGAGTTCGGGGTACGAGCAGTACTTC	CAWSSGYEQYF
14	.	TRBV14	TRBJ1-3	.	TGTGCCAGCAGCCAACAGGGGCCTGGAAACACCATATATTTT	CASSQQGPGNTIYF
14	TRBD1	TRBV5-1	TRBJ2-2	.	TGCGCCAGCAGCTCCGGGACAGGGACCGGGGAGCTGTTTTTT	CASSSGTGTGELFF
15	TRBD2	TRBV9	TRBJ2-3	.	TGTGCCAGCAGCGTCGGCGGGGGGAGGACAGATACGCAGTATTTT	CASSVGGGRTDTQYF
15	TRBD1	TRBV11-3	TRBJ1-4	.	TGTGCCAGCAGCGCCCGACAGGGCACTAATGAAAAACTGTTTTTT	CASSARQGTNEKLFF
15	TRBD2	TRBV6-5	TRBJ2-7	once	TGTGCCAGCAGTCCCGGGGGGACTAGCGGTTACGAGCAGTACTTC	CASSPGGTSGYEQYF
15	.	TRBV4-3	TRBJ1-5	.	TGCGCCAGCAGCCAGGCATTTGAGGACGATCAGCCCCAGCATTTT	CASSQAFEDDQPQHF
14	TRBD1	TRBV11-2	TRBJ1-1	.	TGTGCCAGCAGCTTCCAGGGGGCGCTCACTGAAGCTTTCTTT	CASSFQGALTEAFF
14	.	TRBV7-9	TRBJ1-2	.	TGTGCCAGCAGCCATACCGACAGGAACTATGGCTACACCTTC	CASSHTDRNYGYTF
15	TRBD1	TRBV7-2	TRBJ2-5	few	TGTGCCAGCAGCCAGGGACAGGTGTACCAAGAGACCCAGTACTTC	CASSQGQVYQETQYF
14	.	TRBV19	TRBJ1-5	.	TGTGCCAGTAGGGGGGTGAGTAGCAATCAGCCCCAGCATTTT	CASRGVSSNQPQHF
11	.	TRBV2	TRBJ2-4	.	TGTGCCAGCAGTGTGGACAGAGTTCAGTACTTC	CASSVDRVQYF
12	.	TRBV7-2	TRBJ1-2	.	TGTGCCAGCAGCTACAGTGGCTATGGCTACACCTTC	CASSYSGYGYTF
14	.	TRBV11-2	TRBJ2-2	.	TGTGCCAGCAGCAGATCCAGGGCAAGGGGGGAGCTGTTTTTT	CASSRSRARGELFF
14	.	TRBV11-2	TRBJ2-7	.	TGTGCCAGCAGCTCAATTAACCTACAGAGGGAGCAGTACTTC	CASSSINLQREQYF
14	.	TRBV7-9	TRBJ1-1	.	TGTGCCAGCAGCGTGCGGGAGGTCGACACTGAAGCTTTCTTT	CASSVREVDTEAFF
14	TRBD2	TRBV7-2	TRBJ2-5	.	TGTGCCAGCAGCTTAGATTCCGGGGCGGGGGCCCAGTACTTC	CASSLDSGAGAQYF
17	TRBD2	TRBV11-2	TRBJ2-3	.	TGTGCCAGCAGCCTTCACCGACTAGCGGGCCTAACAGATACGCAGTATTTT	CASSLHRLAGLTDTQYF
16	TRBD1	TRBV6-6	TRBJ2-2	.	TGTGCCAGCAGTTACGGCCAGGGGGCGTCGTCCGGGGAGCTGTTTTTT	CASSYGQGASSGELFF
15	TRBD1	TRBV7-9	TRBJ1-2	.	TGTGCCAGCAGCGACCGGGACAGGGGTGTGTATGGCTACACCTTC	CASSDRDRGVYGYTF
14	TRBD1	TRBV7-2	TRBJ2-7	.	TGTGCCAGCAGCTCCAGACAGGGTTCCTACGAGCAGTACTTC	CASSSRQGSYEQYF
18	TRBD2	TRBV5-6	TRBJ2-2	.	TGTGCCAGCAGCTTGCCAGGACTAGCGGGAGGGATCATTGGGGAGCTGTTTTTT	CASSLPGLAGGIIGELFF
16	.	TRBV10-3	TRBJ2-1	few	TGTGCCATCAGTGAGTCGGCAGGGGTAATTGTCTATGAGCAGTTCTTC	CAISESAGVIVYEQFF
19	TRBD2	TRBV7-8	TRBJ2-1	.	TGTGCCAGCAGCTTAGCGTCGGCTAGCGGGGGGCCCTCCTACAATGAGCAGTTCTTC	CASSLASASGGPSYNEQFF
15	TRBD2	TRBV14	TRBJ2-1	.	TGTGCCAGCAGCCACCGTAGCGGGAGGATGGATGAGCAGTTCTTC	CASSHRSGRMDEQFF
12	.	TRBV19	TRBJ2-1	few	TGTGCCAGTAGTATGGCCCCTAGTGAGCAGTTCTTC	CASSMAPSEQFF
11	.	TRBV7-9	TRBJ1-1	.	TGTGCCAGCAGCTTAGCCACTGAAGCTTTCTTT	CASSLATEAFF
15	.	TRBV19	TRBJ1-1	.	TGTGCCAGGAGAGCCCCCGCAGGGGCGAGCACTGAAGCTTTCTTT	CARRAPAGASTEAFF
18	.	TRBV2	TRBJ1-6	.	TGTGCCAGCACCCATACCCCGGGTCGCAGCTCCTATAATTCACCCCTCCACTTT	CASTHTPGRSSYNSPLHF
12	.	TRBV11-2	TRBJ2-5	.	TGTGCCAGCACCCCCTCTCGGGAGACCCAGTACTTC	CASTPSRETQYF
15	TRBD2	TRBV7-6	TRBJ2-7	.	TGTGCCAGCAGCTTAGGGGCGGGGGACGCCTACGAGCAGTACTTC	CASSLGAGDAYEQYF